One sample yielded the 21 T cell receptor beta chains listed below, sequenced in a study of T cell clonotyping in hematopoietic cell transplantation (dated by TCRdb to the early 2020s). The library was prepared using the immunoSEQ multiplex PCR assay. TCRdb mirrors the immuneACCESS table, restricted to in-frame sequences. Some clones are absent from its copies; in checked studies, under half trace to an unresolved V gene, and the reason for the others is unknown. This sample gives about 29,000 clones in total; approximately 90% of them show up just once. The ten largest clones represent about 11% of the sample. This sample's time point label indicates: 100 days after allo-HCT. Source: PBMCs, taken 100 days after allogeneic stem cell transplant. These receptors were collected from a female patient aged 45-65 years who had an allogeneic stem cell transplant from a related donor, so the T cells may come from the graft donor. Some clones in this sample may be carry-over from other donors' samples.

This clone was counted a few times. The V and J genes are TRBV2 and TRBJ2-7, with a tentative D call TRBD1 (5 bases). Germline lookup yields CDR1 SNHLY and CDR2 FYNNEI. The CDR3 runs 12 residues. Trimming removed 7 bases at V and 3 bases at J, with 10 bases between. The CDR3 loop is CASMGRDYEQYF. The CDR3 nucleotides read TGTGCCAGCATGGGCAGGGACTACGAGCAGTACTTC.

This clone has more than one count but fewer than ten. The chain links TRBV5-1 to TRBJ1-3, with D unclear. V was shortened by 3 bases and J by 5 bases, with 18 bases between the two germline ends. The germline gives CDR1 SGHRS, CDR2 YFSETQ. The CDR3 has 16 residues. In DNA form, the CDR3 reads TGCGCCAGCAGCTACATGGTGGGGTTTCAGAGAAACACCATATATTTT. It yields the protein CASSYMVGFQRNTIYF.

In its sample, this clone was seen a few times. The chain is built from TRBV4-1 and TRBJ1-3; TRBD1 might be the D (5 bases). V was clipped by 0 bases and J by 0 bases, with 12 bases between them. The CDR3 has 17 residues. Germline-derived CDR1 and CDR2 are MGHRA and YSYEKL. The CDR3 nucleotides read TGCGCCAGCAGCCAAGATAAGGCAGGGAGCTCTGGAAACACCATATATTTT. It specifies CASSQDKAGSSGNTIYF.

The CDR3 loop is CASSFNRGNTEAFF. CDR3 nucleotides: TGTGCCAGCAGCTTTAACAGGGGAAACACTGAAGCTTTCTTT. The chain uses TRBV5-4 and TRBJ1-1, with 7 bases lining up with TRBD1. The germline V gene encodes CDR1 SGHNT and CDR2 YYREEE (reference sequence). After removal of 2 bases from V and 2 bases from J, the junction contained 3 bases not matched to a gene. The CDR3 extends over 14 amino acids.

This chain connects TRBV28 to TRBJ2-7, with D tentatively TRBD1 (6 bases). Between the trimmed V and J ends, which lost 5 bases and 5 bases, there was a span of 13 bases. The V gene's germline CDR1 is MDHEN and CDR2 SYDVKM. The CDR3 runs to 13 residues. The CDR3 DNA follows: TGTGCCAGCAGTGACAGGAGAGCGGACGAGCAGTACTTC. Encoded protein: CASSDRRADEQYF.

The V call is TRBV7-6, the J call TRBJ2-3; weak D call: TRBD1 (6 bases). The CDR3 is 15 residues long. CDR1 is SGHVS and CDR2 is FNYEAQ in the germline V gene. Trimming stripped 5 bases from V and 0 bases from J, with 12 bases between. The CDR3 loop reads CASSTGQISTDTQYF. CDR3 in DNA: TGTGCCAGCAGCACTGGACAGATTAGCACAGATACGCAGTATTTT.

This clone appeared once. The chain recombines TRBV5-6 with TRBJ2-2, with TRBD2 matching over 10 bases. The CDR3 runs 17 residues. V dropped 2 bases and J dropped 4; count of bases not matched to a gene: 8. Germline V CDR1 and CDR2: SGHDT, YYEEEE. This CDR3 is CASSLGAGGPLTGELFF. CDR3 DNA sequence: TGTGCCAGCAGCTTAGGAGCGGGGGGGCCCCTCACCGGGGAGCTGTTTTTT.

This chain uses TRBV13 with TRBJ1-2; no firm D call. Germline V gives CDR1 PRHDT, CDR2 FYEKMQ (reference sequence). The V gene lost 1 base and the J gene lost 0 bases, with 6 bases spanning the gap. CDR3 length: 14 amino acids. CDR3 nucleotides: TGTGCCAGCAGCTTAGAGGGAGCTAACTATGGCTACACCTTC. Its translation is CASSLEGANYGYTF.

The genes are TRBV6-1 and TRBJ1-6; 7 positions agree with TRBD1. CDR3 length equals 15 residues. With 6 bases clipped from V and 12 bases from J, the junction kept 14 bases outside the gene matches. Germline V gene data show CDR1 as MNHNS and CDR2 as SASEGT. The CDR3 protein is CASSPGGGLNGPLHF. The CDR3 DNA is TGTGCCAGCAGCCCAGGGGGGGGATTAAATGGACCCCTCCACTTT.

The chain combines TRBV5-6 with TRBJ1-1; the D is unclear. This CDR3 is 13 amino acids long. V was cut by 2 bases and J by 6 bases, with 11 bases left in between. The V gene's germline CDR1 is SGHDT and CDR2 YYEEEE. CDR3 nucleotide sequence: TGTGCCAGCAGCTTAGGAACCTACTCTGAAGCTTTCTTT. Translating gives CASSLGTYSEAFF.

The chain recombines TRBV10-3 with TRBJ1-2; TRBD1 matches at 9 bases. The ends lost 3 bases at V and 8 bases at J; junction bases unmatched: 7. The CDR3 covers 14 residues. Germline assignment: CDR1 ENHRY and CDR2 SYGVKD. The CDR3 spells CAISDDRGVLGYTF. The CDR3 DNA is TGTGCCATCAGTGACGACAGGGGGGTATTGGGCTACACCTTC.

The CDR3 nucleotides read TGTGCCTGCGGCCGTGGGAACACCGGGGAGCTGTTTTTT. It encodes CACGRGNTGELFF. The chain employs TRBV30 and TRBJ2-2; unclear D gene. The CDR3 totals 13 residues. Looked up from germline, CDR1 is GTSNPN and CDR2 is SVGIG (reference sequence). Trimming took 6 bases from V and 1 from J, leaving 9 bases between them. The full variable domain, in which reference TRBV30 and TRBJ2-2 provide the parts outside the CDR3, is SQTIHQWPATLVQPVGSPLSLECTVEGTSNPNLYWYRQAAGRGLQLLFYSVGIGQISSEVPQNLSASRPQDRQFILSSKKLLLSDSGFYLCACGRGNTGELFFGEGSRLTVL.

The CDR3 loop is CASSLTEIQETQYF. The CDR3 DNA follows: TGTGCCAGCAGTTTGACAGAAATCCAAGAGACCCAGTACTTC. The rearrangement uses TRBV7-8 and TRBJ2-5; perhaps TRBD1 as D (5 bases). From germline, CDR1 is SGHVS and CDR2 FQNEAQ. V was pared by 6 bases and J by 1 base, with 12 bases between. The CDR3 is 14 residues long. The entire variable domain, with the rest obtained from reference TRBV7-8 and TRBJ2-5, is as follows: GAGVSQSPRYKVAKRGQDVALRCDPISGHVSLFWYQQALGQGPEFLTYFQNEAQLDKSGLPSDRFFAERPEGSVSTLKIQRTQQEDSAVYLCASSLTEIQETQYFGPGTRLLVL.

This chain links TRBV6-1 with TRBJ2-7; unclear D gene. This CDR3 has 12 amino acids. V was trimmed by 6 bases and J by 1 base, leaving 7 bases between them. CDR1 and CDR2 from the germline V gene are MNHNS and SASEGT. CDR3 sequence: CASRTVSYEQYF. CDR3 coding DNA: TGTGCCAGCAGGACGGTTTCCTACGAGCAGTACTTC.

The genes are TRBV6-4 and TRBJ2-7; 9 bases align to TRBD1. Germline V CDR1 and CDR2: MRHNA, SNTAGT. The CDR3 length is 17 residues. Germline trimming cut 2 bases from V and 0 bases from J; bases unmatched to any gene: 8. CDR3 sequence: CASSDKGWDRVSYEQYF. The CDR3 DNA follows: TGTGCCAGCAGTGACAAAGGATGGGACAGGGTCTCCTACGAGCAGTACTTC.

The chain joins TRBV2 to TRBJ2-3, with TRBD2 matching 7 bases. J gave up 1 base and V 6 bases, and 1 base lay outside the gene matches. Germline V gene data show CDR1 as SNHLY and CDR2 as FYNNEI. This CDR3 contains 13 residues. The CDR3 spells CASSSGGTDTQYF. CDR3 coding DNA: TGTGCCAGCAGCAGCGGGGGCACAGATACGCAGTATTTT. Combining the CDR3 with reference TRBV2 and TRBJ2-3 gives the whole variable domain EPEVTQTPSHQVTQMGQEVILRCVPISNHLYFYWYRQILGQKVEFLVSFYNNEISEKSEIFDDQFSVERPDGSNFTLKIRSTKLEDSAMYFCASSSGGTDTQYFGPGTRLTVL.

This clone was detected once. V and J are TRBV4-3 and TRBJ1-2; D possibly corresponds to TRBD1 (5 bases). Trimming stripped 1 base from V and 5 bases from J, with 17 bases between. Germline V gives CDR1 LGHNA, CDR2 YSLEER. The CDR3 loop spans 16 amino acids. This chain's CDR3 is CASSQVLGTQTYGYTF. Here the CDR3 DNA reads TGCGCCAGCAGCCAAGTACTGGGGACTCAGACTTATGGCTACACCTTC.

The V and J genes are TRBV4-2 and TRBJ2-7; D gene ambiguous. This CDR3 comprises 15 residues. Trimming removed 0 bases from V and 0 bases from J, with 9 bases in between. Germline loops: CDR1 LGHNA, CDR2 YNFKEQ. The CDR3 spells CASSQDRRASYEQYF. In DNA form, the CDR3 reads TGTGCCAGCAGCCAAGATCGAAGAGCCTCCTACGAGCAGTACTTC.

In this sample, this clone turned up a few times. The chain carries TRBV7-9 and TRBJ2-7, with D possibly matching TRBD2 (5 bases). The V gene lost 10 bases and the J gene lost 2 bases, with 12 bases spanning the gap. The CDR3 has 12 amino acids. Germline lookup yields CDR1 SEHNR and CDR2 FQNEAQ (reference sequence). CDR3 amino acids: CAITEGAYEQYF. The CDR3 coding sequence is TGTGCCATTACAGAGGGAGCCTACGAGCAGTACTTC.

The rearrangement joins TRBV7-8 to TRBJ1-2; the D gene is possibly TRBD1 (5 bases). V dropped 5 bases and J dropped 1 base, with 14 bases sitting between them. There are 15 residues in the CDR3. Germline CDR1 SGHVS, CDR2 FQNEAQ. The CDR3 sequence is CASSPRQGINYGYTF. Written as DNA, the CDR3 is TGTGCCAGCAGCCCCCGCCAGGGCATTAACTATGGCTACACCTTC.

The chain recombines TRBV7-9 with TRBJ2-7, with 7 positions matching TRBD1. This CDR3 is 12 amino acids long. V lost 8 bases and J lost 6; bases outside the gene matches: 7. Germline values: CDR1 SEHNR, CDR2 FQNEAQ (reference sequence). For the CDR3, the DNA is TGTGCCAGCGGGGTGACAGGGATCGAGCAGTACTTC. This gives the protein CASGVTGIEQYF.